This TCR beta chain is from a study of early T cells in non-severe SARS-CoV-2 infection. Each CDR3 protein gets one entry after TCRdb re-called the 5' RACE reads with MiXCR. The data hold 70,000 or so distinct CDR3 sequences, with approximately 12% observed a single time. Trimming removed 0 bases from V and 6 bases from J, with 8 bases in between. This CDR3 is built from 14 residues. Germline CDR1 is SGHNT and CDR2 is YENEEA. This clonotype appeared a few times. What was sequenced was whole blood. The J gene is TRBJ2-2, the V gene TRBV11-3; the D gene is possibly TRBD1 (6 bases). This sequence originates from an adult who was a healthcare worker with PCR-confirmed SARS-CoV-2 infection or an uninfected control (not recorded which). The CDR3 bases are TGTGCCAGCAGCTTAGAGAACAGGGCCGGGGAGCTGTTTTTT. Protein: CASSLENRAGELFF.